These T cell receptor beta chains were read from a single sample in a study of blood T cell repertoires in COVID-19. The data were produced by immunoSEQ multiplex PCR, yet TCRdb's version contains in-frame clones alone and is incomplete. The data hold tens of thousands of clones, with more than 80% observed a single time. Sequencing was carried out using peripheral blood. The receptors were gathered from a human donor in a cohort sampled during active COVID-19. The CDR3 runs from the conserved cysteine through the conserved F or W. The D gene is left open where the match is weak. Clone size is stated in some rows and not others, as once, few, many or a class when expanded.

TRBJ1-6	-	TRBV30	-	CAWRGAILPNSPLHF	TGTGCCTGGAGAGGGGCTATCCTTCCTAATTCACCCCTCCACTTT
TRBJ2-1	-	TRBV7-2	-	CASSSKRGSNEQFF	TGTGCCAGCAGCTCCAAACGGGGGAGCAATGAGCAGTTCTTC
TRBJ2-1	TRBD2	TRBV6-4	few	CASQAGGPAEEQFF	TGTGCCTCCCAAGCGGGGGGGCCCGCAGAGGAGCAGTTCTTC
TRBJ2-5	-	TRBV15	-	CATSPRTGRGETQYF	TGTGCCACCAGCCCCCGGACAGGGAGGGGGGAGACCCAGTACTTC
TRBJ1-1	-	TRBV5-6	-	CASSLWSLDRKAFF	TGTGCCAGCAGCTTGTGGTCTCTGGACAGAAAAGCTTTCTTT
TRBJ1-4	-	TRBV18	few	CASSPAGNEKLFF	TGTGCCAGCTCACCGGCAGGCAATGAAAAACTGTTTTTT
TRBJ2-2	TRBD1	TRBV2	-	CASSDFPGTANTGELFF	TGTGCCAGCAGTGATTTTCCCGGGACAGCTAACACCGGGGAGCTGTTTTTT
TRBJ2-5	-	TRBV6-5	-	CASSYYGAPQETQYF	TGTGCCAGCAGTTACTATGGGGCCCCCCAAGAGACCCAGTACTTC
TRBJ1-1	-	TRBV18	-	CASSPLWSTEAFF	TGTGCCAGCTCACCACTTTGGAGTACTGAAGCTTTCTTT
TRBJ2-7	-	TRBV4-1	-	CASSQEKGYSYEQYF	TGCGCCAGCAGCCAAGAGAAGGGGTACAGCTACGAGCAGTACTTC
TRBJ2-2	TRBD1	TRBV6-5	once	CASSPRTGNTGELFF	TGTGCCAGCAGTCCAAGGACAGGAAACACCGGGGAGCTGTTTTTT